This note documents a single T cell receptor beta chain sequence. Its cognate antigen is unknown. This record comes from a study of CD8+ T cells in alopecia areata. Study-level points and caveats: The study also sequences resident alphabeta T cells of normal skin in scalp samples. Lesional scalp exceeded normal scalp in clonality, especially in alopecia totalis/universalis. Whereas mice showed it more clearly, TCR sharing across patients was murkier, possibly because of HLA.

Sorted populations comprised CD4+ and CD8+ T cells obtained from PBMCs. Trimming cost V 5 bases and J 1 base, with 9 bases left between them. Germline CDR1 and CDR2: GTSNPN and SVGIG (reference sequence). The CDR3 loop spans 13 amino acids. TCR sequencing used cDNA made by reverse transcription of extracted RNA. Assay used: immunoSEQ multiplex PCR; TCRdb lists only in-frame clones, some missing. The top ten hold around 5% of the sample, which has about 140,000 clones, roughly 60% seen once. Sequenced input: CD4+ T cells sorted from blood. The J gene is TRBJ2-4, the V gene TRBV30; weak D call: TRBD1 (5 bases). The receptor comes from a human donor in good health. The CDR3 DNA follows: TGTGCCTGGTTTTACAGGGCCAAAAACATTCAGTACTTC. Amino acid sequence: CAWFYRAKNIQYF. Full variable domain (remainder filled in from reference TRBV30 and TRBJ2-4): SQTIHQWPATLVQPVGSPLSLECTVEGTSNPNLYWYRQAAGRGLQLLFYSVGIGQISSEVPQNLSASRPQDRQFILSSKKLLLSDSGFYLCAWFYRAKNIQYFGAGTRLSVL.